This T cell receptor beta chain was obtained from a study of blood T cells in healthy people across ages. The second PCR ran roughly 7 to 11 cycles with a sample-barcoded 5' primer and J-beta primers. TCRdb analysed the 5' RACE reads with MiXCR anew, one entry per CDR3 protein. The sample includes under 750,000 distinct CDR3 sequences, more than 45% of them seen just once. Healthy individuals of Caucasian origin from Russia, aged 6 to 90, served as donors. Total RNA, at least 6 micrograms per sample, came from PBMCs. Study outcomes and limitations: Investigators treated diversity estimates from one million T cells as underestimates.

Worth noting for this clonotype: What it binds is unknown.

Input material: blood. The receptor comes from an elderly man in good health.

The CDR3 is CASSRRQGPEETQYF. The DNA for the CDR3 is TGTGCCAGCAGCCGACGACAGGGGCCGGAAGAGACCCAGTACTTC. This chain uses TRBV11-3 with TRBJ2-5; 8 bases fit TRBD1. V dropped 5 bases and J dropped 3; count of bases not matched to a gene: 8. CDR1 and CDR2 from the germline V gene are SGHNT and YENEEA. This CDR3 has 15 residues.